Listed here are 8 T cell receptor beta chains from one sample, sequenced in a study of T cell responses to AZD1222 COVID-19 vaccine. Sequenced by immunoSEQ multiplex PCR; TCRdb stores in-frame clones only, minus some. Of about 210,000 clones in the sample, about 92% were seen once. The sequences come from peripheral blood, collected on day 0 of AZD1222 vaccination. Source of these receptors: an adult in good health.

The V call is TRBV19, the J call TRBJ1-5, with D uncertain. Looked up from germline, CDR1 is LNHDA and CDR2 is SQIVND (reference sequence). V lost 5 bases, J lost 4 bases, and 9 bases lay in between. The length of the CDR3 is 13 residues. The CDR3 nucleotides are TGTGCCAGTAGTCCCGGGGAGAATCAGCCCCAGCATTTT. Amino acid sequence: CASSPGENQPQHF.

This clone was counted once. V usage is TRBV28 and J usage is TRBJ1-4, with D possibly matching TRBD1 (6 bases). V lost 4 bases to trimming and J lost 8 bases, with 11 bases between them. Germline V gene lookup returns CDR1 MDHEN and CDR2 SYDVKM. This CDR3 has 13 amino acids. For the CDR3, the DNA is TGTGCCAGCAGTTACGACAGGTGGGAAAAACTGTTTTTT. This gives the protein CASSYDRWEKLFF.

V usage is TRBV4-3 and J usage is TRBJ1-3, with TRBD1 matching 7 bases. V lost 5 bases, J lost 5 bases, and 6 bases stayed unmatched. Per germline, CDR1 LGHNA and CDR2 YSLEER. CDR3 length: 14 residues. In nucleotides, the CDR3 is TGCGCCAGCAGCTACAACAGGGGCAGAAACACCATATATTTT. Protein sequence: CASSYNRGRNTIYF.

The rearrangement joins TRBV6-5 to TRBJ2-2, with TRBD2 as a possible D gene (7 bases). CDR1 and CDR2 (germline): MNHEY, SVGAGI. V lost 8 bases to trimming and J lost 5 bases, with 15 bases between them. This CDR3 spans 14 amino acids. Here the CDR3 reads CASGLGGATGELFF. In DNA, the CDR3 is TGTGCCAGCGGCCTGGGGGGGGCGACCGGGGAGCTGTTTTTT.

The chain employs TRBV29-1 and TRBJ1-1, with D unresolved. Germline CDR1 is SQVTM and CDR2 is ANQGSEA. V was trimmed by 5 bases and J by 1 base, leaving 5 bases between them. The CDR3 is 11 amino acids. The CDR3 region has the DNA TGCAGCGTTTGGCAGAACACTGAAGCTTTCTTT. Encoded protein: CSVWQNTEAFF.

This chain connects TRBV19 to TRBJ2-2, with D perhaps assigned TRBD1 or TRBD2 (6 bases each). Trimming left V 3 bases short and J 6 bases short, with 14 bases between. This CDR3 comprises 15 residues. Germline V CDR1 and CDR2: LNHDA, SQIVND (reference sequence). The CDR3, as DNA: TGTGCCAGTAGTATTTTTTCGAGGGGGGCCGGGGAGCTGTTTTTT. It specifies CASSIFSRGAGELFF.

The chain employs TRBV19 and TRBJ1-2; weak D call: TRBD1 (5 bases). V was clipped by 3 bases and J by 4 bases, with 15 bases between them. The CDR3 totals 15 residues. The germline V gene encodes CDR1 LNHDA and CDR2 SQIVND (reference sequence). CDR3 amino acids: CASSILAGESYGYTF. In nucleotides, the CDR3 is TGTGCCAGTAGTATCCTTGCGGGGGAATCCTATGGCTACACCTTC.

This clone was seen only once. This chain uses TRBV6-5 with TRBJ2-1, with a tentative D call TRBD2 (7 bases). V was clipped by 1 base and J by 6 bases, with 10 bases between them. Per germline, CDR1 MNHEY and CDR2 SVGAGI. The CDR3 has 14 residues. The DNA for the CDR3 is TGTGCCAGCAGTTACTGGCGGGGGCCCAATGAGCAGTTCTTC. Translated, it gives CASSYWRGPNEQFF.